Below are 2 T cell receptor beta chains sequenced from a single sample in a study of cytomegalovirus exposure and HLA in healthy donors. Use of 60 Vbeta and 13 Jbeta primers characterized the PCR. Generated by immunoSEQ multiplex PCR, the TCRdb table keeps only in-frame clones and is missing some. Among about 220,000 clones listed, 82% were seen once. Input material: PBMCs. These receptors came from a middle-aged man in good health and CMV-seropositive.

The chain couples TRBV30 to TRBJ2-2, with 7 bases fitting TRBD2. Per the germline V gene, CDR1 is GTSNPN and CDR2 is SVGIG (reference sequence). CDR3 size: 13 residues. The ends lost 5 bases at V and 2 bases at J; junction bases unmatched: 2. The CDR3 coding sequence is TGTGCCTGGGCGGGACTAAACACCGGGGAGCTGTTTTTT. Residues: CAWAGLNTGELFF.

The gene calls are TRBV6-5 and TRBJ2-3; D not certain. Germline lookup yields CDR1 MNHEY and CDR2 SVGAGI. This CDR3 is 13 amino acids long. V was cut by 2 bases and J by 4 bases, with 7 bases left in between. Here the CDR3 DNA reads TGTGCCAGCAGTTACAAGCCTCCAGATACGCAGTATTTT. It translates to CASSYKPPDTQYF.